The 17 T cell receptor beta chains below come from one sample, sequenced in a study of T-cell memory formation after mild COVID-19. Using its own MiXCR run on the 5' RACE reads, TCRdb lists one record per CDR3 protein. The repertoire holds approximately 240,000 distinct CDR3 sequences, about 17% seen once, with approximately 3.5% in the top ten. Sequenced: PBMCs or a T cell subset sorted from them (not recorded which). The receptors originated from a man between 18 and 35 years old who had mild COVID-19 (a few samples of this study predate the infection). Cell type and time point are not known.

This clonotype was detected a few times. The chain uses TRBV7-2 and TRBJ2-4, with 9 bases identical to TRBD2. The CDR3 extends over 16 amino acids. CDR1 and CDR2 from the germline V gene are SGHTA and FQGNSA. V shed 4 bases and J 9 bases; nucleotides not matched to a gene: 13. CDR3 DNA: TGTGCCAGCAGCTCGCAGGCGGGACTAGCTCCGGGCATTCAGTACTTC. Its translation is CASSSQAGLAPGIQYF.

The chain employs TRBV2 and TRBJ1-5, with D uncertain. The V and J ends lost 5 bases and 2 bases respectively, with 16 bases between them. CDR3 length: 16 residues. Germline loops: CDR1 SNHLY, CDR2 FYNNEI. The CDR3 here is CASSTPKGVGNQPQHF. The DNA of the CDR3 is TGTGCCAGCAGTACCCCCAAGGGAGTAGGCAATCAGCCCCAGCATTTT.

There are many counts of this clonotype. The rearrangement uses TRBV7-8 and TRBJ2-6; D not resolved. Germline CDR1 is SGHVS and CDR2 is FQNEAQ. The germline V and J ends were trimmed by 5 bases and 0 bases, with 8 bases remaining between them. The CDR3 is made up of 15 amino acids. DNA for the CDR3: TGTGCCAGCAGCCAACGTAGCTCTGGGGCCAACGTCCTGACTTTC. Its protein product is CASSQRSSGANVLTF.

The chain is built from TRBV7-3 and TRBJ2-5; D is tentatively TRBD1 or TRBD2 (5 bases each). Trimming removed 5 bases from V and 4 bases from J, with 17 bases in between. CDR3 length: 15 residues. Germline V CDR1 and CDR2: SGHTA, FQGTGA. DNA of the CDR3: TGTGCCAGCAGCCTCGGGACCAACCAGGGAGAGACCCAGTACTTC. It translates to CASSLGTNQGETQYF.

This clonotype appeared a few times. The V gene is TRBV12-3 or TRBV12-4, the J gene TRBJ2-5; no clear D gene. Between the trimmed V and J ends, which lost 6 bases and 2 bases, there was a span of 10 bases. There are 13 residues in the CDR3. CDR3 loop: CASSRTRQETQYF. Here the CDR3 DNA reads TGTGCCAGCAGCCGGACCCGGCAAGAGACCCAGTACTTC.

This clonotype turned up a few times. The genes are TRBV9 and TRBJ1-2; D uncertain. Germline CDR1 SGDLS, CDR2 YYNGEE. V was clipped by 0 bases and J by 3 bases, with 18 bases between them. This CDR3 spans 17 amino acids. The DNA for the CDR3 is TGTGCCAGCAGCGTAGCCCCCTCCGGAGGGTTGGACTATGGCTACACCTTC. As protein: CASSVAPSGGLDYGYTF.

This clonotype was observed a few times. Here the CDR3 DNA reads TGTGCCAGCAGTTACGGTGCGGGGGGGCCTAGTTACAATGAGCAGTTCTTC. Translation: CASSYGAGGPSYNEQFF. The chain is built from TRBV6-2 or TRBV6-3 and TRBJ2-1; TRBD2 aligns across 9 bases. CDR1 is MNHEY and CDR2 is SVGEGT in the germline V gene. This CDR3 region has 17 residues. With 2 bases clipped from V and 4 bases from J, the junction kept 9 bases outside the gene matches.

This chain connects TRBV5-5 to TRBJ2-7; D might be TRBD1 (5 bases). Trimming left V 8 bases short and J 4 bases short, with 19 bases between. This CDR3 comprises 14 residues. Germline loops: CDR1 SGHKS, CDR2 YYEKEE (reference sequence). DNA for the CDR3: TGTGCCAGTTCCAGGGCGGCGGACGGTTACGAGCAGTACGTC. Residues: CASSRAADGYEQYV.

V and J are TRBV11-2 and TRBJ2-7; D is unclear. The CDR3 runs 13 residues. Germline-derived CDR1 and CDR2 are SGHAT and FQNNGV. V lost 6 bases and J lost 3, with 12 bases in between. The CDR3 sequence: CASSKGMFYEQYV. Here the CDR3 DNA reads TGTGCCAGCAGTAAAGGGATGTTCTACGAGCAGTACGTC.

The rearrangement joins TRBV28 to TRBJ2-7, with 8 bases fitting TRBD1. CDR1 and CDR2 (germline): MDHEN, SYDVKM. After removal of 4 bases from V and 2 bases from J, the junction contained 4 bases not matched to a gene. The CDR3 covers 14 residues. CDR3 nucleotides: TGTGCCAGCAGTTCCGGACAGGGAACCTACGAGCAGTACGTC. Amino acid sequence: CASSSGQGTYEQYV.

This chain uses TRBV29-1 with TRBJ2-3, with D perhaps matching TRBD1 (5 bases). CDR1 is SQVTM and CDR2 is ANQGSEA in the germline V gene. V was cut by 7 bases and J by 2 bases, with 16 bases left in between. The CDR3 runs 14 residues. The CDR3 reads CSAQGPYNTDTQYF. The DNA of the CDR3 is TGCAGCGCCCAGGGCCCTTATAACACAGATACGCAGTATTTT.

This clonotype was seen a few times. DNA for the CDR3: TGTGCCAGCAGCTTAGGCCCCCCTGGGGGTGGAGATACGCAGTATTTT. It translates to CASSLGPPGGGDTQYF. The genes are TRBV11-2 and TRBJ2-3; D assignment may be TRBD1 or TRBD2 (5 bases each). Germline V gene sequence: CDR1 SGHAT, CDR2 FQNNGV. This CDR3 contains 16 residues. The V and J ends lost 1 base and 5 bases respectively, with 16 bases between them.

The rearrangement links TRBV27 to TRBJ1-5, with D perhaps TRBD1 (6 bases). Trimming cost V 8 bases and J 7 bases, with 15 bases left between them. CDR3 size: 13 residues. CDR1 MNHEY and CDR2 SMNVEV come from the germline V gene (reference sequence). The CDR3 region has the DNA TGTGCCAGCCGCGTGGGAGGGGGACAGCCCCAGCATTTT. It specifies CASRVGGGQPQHF.

This clonotype showed up just a few times. CDR3 loop: CASSNRGKRSNSPLHF. The CDR3 nucleotides are TGTGCCAGCAGCAACAGGGGTAAAAGGAGTAATTCACCCCTCCACTTT. The chain joins TRBV7-2 to TRBJ1-6; 7 bases fit TRBD1. Germline V lookup: CDR1 SGHTA, CDR2 FQGNSA. Unmatched junction bases numbered 10, after V lost 5 bases and J lost 6 bases. CDR3 length equals 16 residues.

In the case of this clonotype: Because the CDR3's place on the DNA is in doubt, the DNA is left out and the CDR3 is given as listed by TCRdb. The rearrangement joins TRBV20-1 to TRBJ1-2; the DNA was not compared with TRBD1, the D call given in the table. The CDR3 adds up to 12 amino acids, both ends counted. CDR1 and CDR2 (germline): DFQATT, SNEGSKA (reference sequence). CDR3 residues: CSGEWGQGAPPF.

The table lists this clonotype with many counts. This chain connects TRBV7-2 to TRBJ2-1; D unresolved. V was clipped by 2 bases and J by 8 bases, with 1 base between them. The CDR3 loop spans 10 amino acids. Germline CDR1 and CDR2: SGHTA and FQGNSA. CDR3 amino acids: CASSLHEQFF. The CDR3 bases are TGTGCCAGCAGCTTACATGAGCAGTTCTTC.

The rearrangement links TRBV7-2 to TRBJ1-2; D is perhaps TRBD1 (5 bases). The CDR3 runs 14 residues. V shed 6 bases and J shed 8 bases, with 19 bases lying between them. The germline CDR1 and CDR2 sequences are SGHTA and FQGNSA. In DNA, the CDR3 is TGTGCCAGCAGGTTCGACGGGGCCTCCCTGGGCTACACCTTC. Translation: CASRFDGASLGYTF. Supplemented by reference TRBV7-2 and TRBJ1-2, the full variable domain reads GAGVSQSPSNKVTEKGKDVELRCDPISGHTALYWYRQSLGQGLEFLIYFQGNSAPDKSGLPSDRFSAERTGGSVSTLTIQRTQQEDSAVYLCASRFDGASLGYTFGSGTRLTVV.